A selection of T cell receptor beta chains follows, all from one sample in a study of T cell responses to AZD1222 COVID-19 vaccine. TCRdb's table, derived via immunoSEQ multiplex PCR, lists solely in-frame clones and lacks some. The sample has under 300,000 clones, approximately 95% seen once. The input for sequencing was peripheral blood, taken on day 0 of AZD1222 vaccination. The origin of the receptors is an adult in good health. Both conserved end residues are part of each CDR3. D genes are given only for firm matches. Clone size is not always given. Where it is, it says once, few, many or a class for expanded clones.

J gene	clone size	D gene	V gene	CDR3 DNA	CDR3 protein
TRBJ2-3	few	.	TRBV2	TGTGCCAGCAGTGGTAGAGATACGCAGTATTTT	CASSGRDTQYF
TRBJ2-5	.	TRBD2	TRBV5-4	TGTGCCAGCAGCCTAGGGACTAGCGGGGGGGGAGAGACCCAGTACTTC	CASSLGTSGGGETQYF
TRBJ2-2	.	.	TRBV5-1	TGCGCCAGCAGCCCAGGGACGGCGGGCGGGGAGCTGTTTTTT	CASSPGTAGGELFF
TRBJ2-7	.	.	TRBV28	TGTGCCAGCAGGCCCGGGACACTCGAGCAGTACTTC	CASRPGTLEQYF
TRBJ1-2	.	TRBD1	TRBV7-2	TGTGCCATTCCAGGGACAGGGAAAAGCCCGCACTATGGCTACACCTTC	CAIPGTGKSPHYGYTF
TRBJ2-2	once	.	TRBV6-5	TGTGCCAGCAGTCCTTTACGCGAGGCCGGGGAGCTGTTTTTT	CASSPLREAGELFF
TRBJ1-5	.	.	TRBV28	TGTGCCAGCAGTACGCCGCCCGGGTATAGCAATCAGCCCCAGCATTTT	CASSTPPGYSNQPQHF
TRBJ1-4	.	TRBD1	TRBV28	TGTGCCAGCAGTCAGGGACAGGGTAATGAAAAACTGTTTTTT	CASSQGQGNEKLFF
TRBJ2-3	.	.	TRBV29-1	TGCAGCGCCGGCGCGCTCCCCCCGGATACGCAGTATTTT	CSAGALPPDTQYF
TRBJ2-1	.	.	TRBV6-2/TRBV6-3	TGTGCCAGCAGTCAGGACTCCTACAATGAGCAGTTCTTC	CASSQDSYNEQFF
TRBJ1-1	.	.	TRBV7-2	TGTGCCAGCAGCTCTAGTTGGGGAGCGAGCACTGAAGCTTTCTTT	CASSSSWGASTEAFF
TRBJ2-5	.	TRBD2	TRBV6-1	TGTGCCAGCAGTGAATGGGGGTCGACTAGCGGATCGGAGACCCAGTACTTC	CASSEWGSTSGSETQYF
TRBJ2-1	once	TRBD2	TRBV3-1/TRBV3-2	TGTGCCAGCAGCCAAGGGTGGCTAGCGGGTTACAATGAGCAGTTCTTC	CASSQGWLAGYNEQFF
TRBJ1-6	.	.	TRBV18	TGTGCCAGCTCACCACCGAGAGGGGACAATTCACCCCTCCACTTT	CASSPPRGDNSPLHF
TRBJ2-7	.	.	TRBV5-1	TGCGCCAGCAGCTTTGGCGACGAGCAGTACTTC	CASSFGDEQYF
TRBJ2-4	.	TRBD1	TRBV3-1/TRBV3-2	TGTGCCAGCAGCCACCGGACAGGGAACATTCAGTACTTC	CASSHRTGNIQYF
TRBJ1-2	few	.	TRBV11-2	TGTGCCAGCAGCTTAGAACAGGGAGGGTGGTATGGCTACACCTTC	CASSLEQGGWYGYTF
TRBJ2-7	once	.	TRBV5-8	TGTGCCAGCAGCTTGGTGAGCTCCTACGAGCAGTACTTC	CASSLVSSYEQYF
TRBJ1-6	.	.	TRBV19	TGTGCCAGTAGTCCGGGAAACCGAAATTCACCCCTCCACTTT	CASSPGNRNSPLHF
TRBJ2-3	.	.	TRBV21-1	TGTGCCAGCAGCAAAAAATCTAGCGGGAGGGCCGCTTGTGGAGATACGCAGTATTTT	CASSKKSSGRAACGDTQYF
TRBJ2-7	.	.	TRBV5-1	TGCGCCAGCAGCTTGGGGGCCTACGAGCAGTACTTC	CASSLGAYEQYF
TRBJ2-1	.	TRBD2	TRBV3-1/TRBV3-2	TGTGCCAGCAGCCCACTAGCGGGGGGAGTGAATGAGCAGTTCTTC	CASSPLAGGVNEQFF
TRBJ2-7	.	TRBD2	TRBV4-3	TGCGCCAGCAGCCAAGTAGCGGGAGGTGAGCAGTACTTC	CASSQVAGGEQYF
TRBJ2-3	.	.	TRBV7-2	TGTGCCAGCAGCTCGCAGGGGATTAGAACAGATACGCAGTATTTT	CASSSQGIRTDTQYF
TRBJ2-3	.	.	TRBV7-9	TGTGCCAGCAGCGGCTCCGGGAGTGAGACGCAGTATTTT	CASSGSGSETQYF
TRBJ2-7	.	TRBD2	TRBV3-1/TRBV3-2	TGTGCCAGCAGCCAGATAGCGGGAGGAGGCTACGAGCAGTACTTC	CASSQIAGGGYEQYF
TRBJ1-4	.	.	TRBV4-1	TGCGCCAGCAGCCAAGAGGGGAAACTGTTTTTT	CASSQEGKLFF
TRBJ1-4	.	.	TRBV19	TGTGCCAGTAGTGGTTCAGACAGGGAAAAACTGTTTTTT	CASSGSDREKLFF
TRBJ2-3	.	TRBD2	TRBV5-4	TGTGCCAGCAGCTTAGAAGGAGGACGGGGGGTGGGCACAGATACGCAGTATTTT	CASSLEGGRGVGTDTQYF
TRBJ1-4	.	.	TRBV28	TGTGCCAGCAGTTCCCCCCCCGGGACGGGCAATGAAAAACTGTTTTTT	CASSSPPGTGNEKLFF
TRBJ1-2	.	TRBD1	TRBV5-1	TGCGCCAGCAGCTTGCGGACAGGGAGTGGCTACACCTTC	CASSLRTGSGYTF
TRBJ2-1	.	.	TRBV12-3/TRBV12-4	TGTGCCAGCAGTTGGATGGATGAGCAGTTCTTC	CASSWMDEQFF
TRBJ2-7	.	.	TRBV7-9	TGTGCCAGCAGCGTGAGCTCCTACGAGCAGTACTTC	CASSVSSYEQYF
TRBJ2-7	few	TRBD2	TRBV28	TGTGCCAGCACTGCGGGGCGGGAGGAGCAGTACTTC	CASTAGREEQYF
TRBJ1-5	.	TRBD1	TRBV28	TGTGCCAGCAGTTTTGAACAGGGGAATCAGCCCCAGCATTTT	CASSFEQGNQPQHF
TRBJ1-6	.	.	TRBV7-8	TGTGCCAGCAGCCGTATTAGGGAGTTAGCTTCACCCCTCCACTTT	CASSRIRELASPLHF
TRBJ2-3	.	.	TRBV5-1	TGCGCCAGCAGCTTGGGTCAGGGGCCAGATACGCAGTATTTT	CASSLGQGPDTQYF
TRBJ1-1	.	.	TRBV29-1	TGCAGCGTTGACCCGGGTAACACTGAAGCTTTCTTT	CSVDPGNTEAFF
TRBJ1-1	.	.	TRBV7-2	TGTGCCAGCAGCTTAATAAGGGGCGCGGGGGACACTGAAGCTTTCTTT	CASSLIRGAGDTEAFF
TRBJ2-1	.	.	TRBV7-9	TGTGCCAGCAGCTTAGGTCGCGGCGGCTACAATGAGCAGTTCTTC	CASSLGRGGYNEQFF
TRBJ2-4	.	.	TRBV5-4	TGTGCCAGCAGCTTGGAAGGGGTAGCCAAAAACATTCAGTACTTC	CASSLEGVAKNIQYF
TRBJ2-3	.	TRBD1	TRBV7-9	TGTGCCAGCAGCTCAGGGGGCGCAGATACGCAGTATTTT	CASSSGGADTQYF